This T cell receptor (beta chain) was sequenced for a study of blood T cell repertoires in COVID-19. Under the authors' procedure: Reference gene primers were amplified, and this amplification served to estimate nucleated cell counts. Sequenced by immunoSEQ multiplex PCR; TCRdb stores in-frame clones only, minus some. V, J and clone size are taken as reported in that table, and D and trimming were inferred from the DNA itself. Of some 98,000 clones listed, approximately 79% are singletons. The source of this sequence is a man between 65 and 85 years old with active or convalescent COVID-19. Sequenced input: peripheral blood.

This CDR3 reads CASSDGGGPWGGYTF. CDR3 bases: TGTGCCAGCAGTGATGGGGGGGGACCTTGGGGTGGCTACACCTTC. The V call is TRBV6-1, the J call TRBJ1-2, with a tentative D call TRBD1 (5 bases). This CDR3 region has 15 residues. Between the trimmed V and J ends, which lost 3 bases and 7 bases, there was a span of 18 bases. Looked up from germline, CDR1 is MNHNS and CDR2 is SASEGT.